This T cell receptor (beta chain) stems from a study of beta chain features in type 1 diabetes. Study-wide results and caveats: All four CD4+ subsets from Type 1 diabetes patients carried moderately but significantly shorter TCRB CDR3s. Type 1 diabetes patients had VDJ junctions that carried fewer insertions and more deletions.

Expressed TCRB transcripts got sequenced, as all isolated RNA was reverse transcribed. Sequenced by immunoSEQ multiplex PCR; TCRdb stores in-frame clones only, minus some. The sample consists of 600,000 to 700,000 clones, approximately 13% of them appearing once. The V gene lost 3 bases and the J gene lost 1 base, with 14 bases spanning the gap. Germline V CDR1 and CDR2: SGDLS, YYNGEE. This CDR3 has 15 residues. As to this clone: Its antigen remains unidentified. Other DNA sequences in this sample translate to the same CDR3.

J is TRBJ2-7 and V is TRBV9; D possibly uses TRBD1 or TRBD2 (6 bases each). The sample consisted of naive CD4+ T cells from blood. This clonotype was sampled from a man aged 25 to 40 with type 1 diabetes. In DNA, the CDR3 is TGTGCCAGCAGCGCCGGGGGCCAGGGATCCTACGAGCAGTACTTC. Amino acids: CASSAGGQGSYEQYF. Using reference TRBV9 and TRBJ2-7 for the parts outside the CDR3, the full variable domain is DSGVTQTPKHLITATGQRVTLRCSPRSGDLSVYWYQQSLDQGLQFLIQYYNGEERAKGNILERFSAQQFPDLHSELNLSSLELGDSALYFCASSAGGQGSYEQYFGPGTRLTVT.